The T cell receptor (beta chain) described here comes from a study of T cells after yellow fever vaccination. Looking at the study overall: The fractions with low cell numbers were processed using SMART-Seq v4 Ultra Low Input. Overall study findings and caveats: The booster saw the reappearance of most primary-vaccination clones (around 96% CD4, 80% to 90% CD8). Weaker, the secondary response had a peak occurring faster, on day 5 versus 15.

TCRdb ran MiXCR on the 5' RACE reads and lists one entry per CDR3 protein. The profile shows approximately 300,000 distinct CDR3 sequences, around 7% of them singletons. This clonotype was seen only a few times. Its antigen is undetermined. Germline values: CDR1 GTSNPN, CDR2 SVGIG (reference sequence). The CDR3 consists of 13 residues. V was clipped by 3 bases and J by 0 bases, with 3 bases between them. This clonotype was obtained from a young man who received the YFV17D yellow fever vaccine. This chain links TRBV30 with TRBJ2-6; D is ambiguous. The sequences come from PBMCs, collected about 41 days after the first yellow fever vaccination. Here the CDR3 DNA reads TGTGCCTGGAGGGTCTCTGGGGCCAACGTCCTGACTTTC. Amino acids: CAWRVSGANVLTF.